This T cell receptor (beta chain) stems from a study of T cell repertoires in cytomegalovirus infection (dated by TCRdb to the late 2010s). In terms of the full investigation: Donor HLA type was relevant to the analysis, as public TCR beta signatures indicated carriage of CMV infection together with the matching HLA type.

The paper's findings and limits, for the study overall: In both this cohort and an independent roughly 360-donor cohort, the cumulative frequency of public TCR beta family members distinguished carriers of CMV infection plus the relevant HLA type. The ex vivo response was dominated by HLA-C-restricted CMV-specific TCR beta clonotypes, which also provided the single most frequent clonotype in two of eight donors.

V loses 0 bases at its end and J loses 4 bases; junction bases beyond the gene matches: 11. Taken from the germline V gene (reference sequence), the CDR1 and CDR2 loops are LGHDT and YNNKEL. Including cysteine and phenylalanine, the CDR3 has 18 amino acids. Just the 54-base CDR3 DNA is kept, in frame starting at base 1. This sample was sequenced with an Illumina HiSeq 1500. TCRdb itself trimmed the public reads at Q25 with fastp, ran MiXCR and retained productive beta chains. Rows with a matching CDR3 protein are joined into one entry that keeps the most common DNA and genes. The sample table holds around 740,000 distinct CDR3 sequences, of which under 40% were seen once. More than 2.5% of the sample lies in the top ten. On this clonotype itself: Its target antigen remains unknown. No quality values exist for individual bases; no much larger clone is one base distant.

The chain employs TRBV3-1 and TRBJ2-5, with 10 central nucleotides matching TRBD2. The receptor's source is a human donor in good health (CMV status not recorded). Some clones in this sample may be carry-over from other donors' samples. The sequenced material came from PBMCs. This receptor has the CDR3 CASSQDSVVAGGVETQYF. The nucleotide sequence reads TGTGCCAGCAGCCAAGACAGTGTGGTAGCGGGAGGCGTAGAGACCCAGTACTTC.